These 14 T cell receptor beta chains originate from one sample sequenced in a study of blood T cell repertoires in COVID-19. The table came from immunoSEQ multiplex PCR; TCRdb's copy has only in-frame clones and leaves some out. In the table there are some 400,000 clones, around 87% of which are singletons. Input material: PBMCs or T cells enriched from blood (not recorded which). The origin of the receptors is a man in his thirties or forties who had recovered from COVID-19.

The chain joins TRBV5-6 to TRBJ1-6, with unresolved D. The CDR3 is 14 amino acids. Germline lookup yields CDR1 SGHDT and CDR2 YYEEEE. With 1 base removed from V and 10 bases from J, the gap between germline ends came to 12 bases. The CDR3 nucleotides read TGTGCCAGCAGCTTGTTTCAGGCCGACTCACCCCTCCACTTT. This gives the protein CASSLFQADSPLHF.

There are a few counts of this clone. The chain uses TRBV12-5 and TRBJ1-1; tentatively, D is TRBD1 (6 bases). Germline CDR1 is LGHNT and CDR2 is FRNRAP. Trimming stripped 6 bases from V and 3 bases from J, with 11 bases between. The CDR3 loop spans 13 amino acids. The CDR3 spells CASGPGVDTEAFF. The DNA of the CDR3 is TGTGCTAGTGGCCCAGGGGTCGACACTGAAGCTTTCTTT.

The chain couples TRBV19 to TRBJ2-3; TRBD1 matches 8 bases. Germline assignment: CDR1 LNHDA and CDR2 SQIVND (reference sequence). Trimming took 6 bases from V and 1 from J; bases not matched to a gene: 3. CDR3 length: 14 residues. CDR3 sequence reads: CASSSTGGTDTQYF. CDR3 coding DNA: TGTGCCAGTAGCTCGACAGGGGGCACAGATACGCAGTATTTT.

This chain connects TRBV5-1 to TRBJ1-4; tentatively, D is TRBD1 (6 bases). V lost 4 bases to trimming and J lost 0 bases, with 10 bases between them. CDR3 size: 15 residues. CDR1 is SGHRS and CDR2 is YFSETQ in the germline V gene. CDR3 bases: TGCGCCAGCAGCCCCGGACAGTCAACTAATGAAAAACTGTTTTTT. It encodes CASSPGQSTNEKLFF.

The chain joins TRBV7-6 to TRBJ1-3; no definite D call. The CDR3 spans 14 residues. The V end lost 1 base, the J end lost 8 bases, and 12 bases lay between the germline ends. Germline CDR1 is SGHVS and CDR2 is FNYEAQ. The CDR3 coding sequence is TGTGCCAGCAGCTTAGAGGCGGCCGGTCACACCATATATTTT. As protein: CASSLEAAGHTIYF.

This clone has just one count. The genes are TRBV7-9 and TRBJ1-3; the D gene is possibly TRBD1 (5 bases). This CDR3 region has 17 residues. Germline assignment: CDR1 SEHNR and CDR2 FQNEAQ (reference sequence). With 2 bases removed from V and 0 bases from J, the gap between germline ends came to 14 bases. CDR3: CASSLRGLPSSGNTIYF. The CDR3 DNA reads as TGTGCCAGCAGCTTAAGGGGACTCCCGAGCTCTGGAAACACCATATATTTT. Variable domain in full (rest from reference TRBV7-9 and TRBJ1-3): DTGVSQNPRHKITKRGQNVTFRCDPISEHNRLYWYRQTLGQGPEFLTYFQNEAQLEKSRLLSDRFSAERPKGSFSTLEIQRTEQGDSAMYLCASSLRGLPSSGNTIYFGEGSWLTVV.

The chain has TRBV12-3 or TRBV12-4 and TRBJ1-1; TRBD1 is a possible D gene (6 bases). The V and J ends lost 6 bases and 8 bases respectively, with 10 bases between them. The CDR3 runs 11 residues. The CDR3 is CASSRQAEAFF. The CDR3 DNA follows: TGTGCCAGCAGCCGACAGGCAGAAGCTTTCTTT.

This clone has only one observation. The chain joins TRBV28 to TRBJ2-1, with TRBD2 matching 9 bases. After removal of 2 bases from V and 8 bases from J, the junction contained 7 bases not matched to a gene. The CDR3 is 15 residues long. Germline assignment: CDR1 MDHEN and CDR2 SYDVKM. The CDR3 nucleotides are TGTGCCAGCAGTTTAGCTGCGGGGGGGCACTATGAGCAGTTCTTC. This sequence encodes CASSLAAGGHYEQFF.

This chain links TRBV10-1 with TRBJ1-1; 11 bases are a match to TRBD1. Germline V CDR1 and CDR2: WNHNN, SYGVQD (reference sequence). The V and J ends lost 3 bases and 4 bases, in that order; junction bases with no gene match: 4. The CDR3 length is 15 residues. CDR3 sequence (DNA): TGCGCCAGCAGTGAAGGACAGGGGGCGCCCACTGAAGCTTTCTTT. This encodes CASSEGQGAPTEAFF.

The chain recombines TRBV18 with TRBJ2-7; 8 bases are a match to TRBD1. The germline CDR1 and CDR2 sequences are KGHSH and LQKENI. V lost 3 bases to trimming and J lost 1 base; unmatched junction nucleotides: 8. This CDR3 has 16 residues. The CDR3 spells CASSPAGTGGSYEQYF. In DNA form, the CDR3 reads TGTGCCAGCTCACCTGCCGGGACAGGAGGATCCTACGAGCAGTACTTC.

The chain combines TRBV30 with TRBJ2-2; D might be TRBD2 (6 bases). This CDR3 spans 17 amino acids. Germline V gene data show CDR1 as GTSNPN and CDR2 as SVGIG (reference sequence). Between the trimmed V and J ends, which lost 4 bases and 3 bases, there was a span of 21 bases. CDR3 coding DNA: TGTGCCTGGAAAGGAGTTGGCCGAGCGGGTTACACCGGGGAGCTGTTTTTT. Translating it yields CAWKGVGRAGYTGELFF. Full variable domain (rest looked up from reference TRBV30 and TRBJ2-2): SQTIHQWPATLVQPVGSPLSLECTVEGTSNPNLYWYRQAAGRGLQLLFYSVGIGQISSEVPQNLSASRPQDRQFILSSKKLLLSDSGFYLCAWKGVGRAGYTGELFFGEGSRLTVL.

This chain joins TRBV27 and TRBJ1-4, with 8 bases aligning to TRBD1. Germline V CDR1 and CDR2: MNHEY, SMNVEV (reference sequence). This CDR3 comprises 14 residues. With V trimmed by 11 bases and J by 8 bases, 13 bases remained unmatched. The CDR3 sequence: CASQGGRVGEKLFF. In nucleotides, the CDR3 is TGTGCCTCACAGGGGGGCCGGGTGGGAGAAAAACTGTTTTTT.

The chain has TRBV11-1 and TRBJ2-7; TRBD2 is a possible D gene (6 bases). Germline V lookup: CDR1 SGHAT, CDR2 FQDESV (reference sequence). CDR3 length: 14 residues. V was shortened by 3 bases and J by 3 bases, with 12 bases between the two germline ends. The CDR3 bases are TGTGCCAGCAGCTTGGGGGGAGGTCTCTACGAGCAGTACTTC. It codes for CASSLGGGLYEQYF.

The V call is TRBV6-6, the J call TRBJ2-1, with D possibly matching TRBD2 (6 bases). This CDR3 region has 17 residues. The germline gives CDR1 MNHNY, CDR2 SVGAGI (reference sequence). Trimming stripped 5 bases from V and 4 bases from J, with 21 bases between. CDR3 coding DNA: TGTGCCAGCAGTCCCCTAGGCGGAGAGGCGGGGTACAATGAGCAGTTCTTC. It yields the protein CASSPLGGEAGYNEQFF.